These 16 T cell receptor beta chains share one sample of origin, sequenced in a study of metastatic and nonmetastatic thyroid tumors (dated by TCRdb to about 2020). Libraries were prepared through PCR. Data came from an Illumina HiSeq 4000. The public reads were reanalyzed by TCRdb: fastp trimming at Q25, MiXCR alignment, in-frame beta chains only. For this sample there are fewer than 15,000 clones; 25% to 40% appear just once. The top ten clonotypes cover around a sixth of the sample. None of the patients had been given any treatment before thyroid surgery. The specimen was tumor tissue. The receptors were sampled from a male donor with papillary thyroid cancer or a benign thyroid nodule (not recorded which). Some clones in this sample may be carry-over from other donors' samples.

The V and J genes are TRBV6-5 and TRBJ1-5, with D possibly TRBD1 on 6 matching bases. This CDR3 contains 16 residues. The germline CDR1 and CDR2 sequences are MNHEY and SVGAGI. V was trimmed by 3 bases and J by 4 bases, leaving 16 bases between them. The CDR3 loop reads CASSYSGGQGNQPQHF. In nucleotides, the CDR3 is TGTGCCAGCAGTTATTCGGGGGGCCAGGGGAATCAGCCCCAGCATTTT.

By sample share, this clone is medium-sized. CDR3 loop: CASSFGQVLSYEQYF. The DNA of the CDR3 is TGTGCCAGCAGTTTTGGACAGGTATTATCCTACGAGCAGTACTTC. The chain uses TRBV12-3 or TRBV12-4 and TRBJ2-7, with 7 bases aligning to TRBD1. The CDR3 length is 15 residues. Trimming removed 3 bases from V and 1 base from J; junction bases left unmatched: 6.

At least ten counts were recorded for this clone. The chain employs TRBV4-1 and TRBJ2-3; D could derive from TRBD1 or TRBD2 (6 bases each). Trimming stripped 2 bases from V and 6 bases from J, with 21 bases between. The CDR3 contains 17 residues. From germline, CDR1 is MGHRA and CDR2 YSYEKL. CDR3 nucleotide sequence: TGCGCCAGCAGCCAACGGGAGACAGGCGACCACGGGGATACGCAGTATTTT. It specifies CASSQRETGDHGDTQYF.

This clone appeared a few times. V gene TRBV6-2 or TRBV6-3 combines with J gene TRBJ2-1; 10 bases match TRBD2. V trimming: 2 bases; J trimming: 2 bases; junction bases outside the gene matches: 9. The CDR3 loop spans 18 amino acids. In germline, CDR1 is MNHEY, CDR2 SVGEGT. The CDR3 is CASSYRTSGSLPYNEQFF. CDR3 coding DNA: TGTGCCAGCAGTTACCGGACTAGCGGTAGCTTACCCTACAATGAGCAGTTCTTC.

This clone occurred many times. V usage is TRBV12-3 or TRBV12-4 and J usage is TRBJ2-1, with a possible D match to TRBD2 (6 bases). V was cut by 5 bases and J by 6 bases, with 11 bases left in between. The CDR3 extends over 13 amino acids. This CDR3 reads CASSRGKFNEQFF. The CDR3 bases are TGTGCCAGCAGTCGCGGGAAGTTCAATGAGCAGTTCTTC.

This clone was picked up many times. CDR3 protein: CSASGPQPSYNEQFF. CDR3 DNA sequence: TGCAGTGCTTCCGGGCCACAGCCTAGTTACAATGAGCAGTTCTTC. The V call is TRBV20-1, the J call TRBJ2-1; D remains unclear. The length of the CDR3 is 15 residues. V lost 5 bases, J lost 4 bases, and 18 bases lay in between. From germline, CDR1 is DFQATT and CDR2 SNEGSKA (reference sequence).

By share, this clone counts as medium-sized. The rearrangement uses TRBV20-1 and TRBJ2-3; 7 bases match TRBD1. This CDR3 has 17 residues. The germline V gene encodes CDR1 DFQATT and CDR2 SNEGSKA (reference sequence). V was clipped by 5 bases and J by 0 bases; unmatched bases: 14. The CDR3 loop reads CSAFNYFGTESTDTQYF. The CDR3 DNA follows: TGCAGTGCTTTCAATTATTTCGGGACAGAGAGCACAGATACGCAGTATTTT.

The sample holds many counts of this clone. The rearrangement links TRBV7-9 to TRBJ1-1, with D possibly being TRBD1 (5 bases). Trimming removed 1 base from V and 2 bases from J, with 8 bases in between. This CDR3 is 14 amino acids long. The germline V gene encodes CDR1 SEHNR and CDR2 FQNEAQ (reference sequence). The CDR3 loop reads CASSLEGANTEAFF. In DNA form, the CDR3 reads TGTGCCAGCAGCTTAGAAGGGGCCAACACTGAAGCTTTCTTT.

The rearrangement links TRBV7-9 to TRBJ1-2, with D unclear. V was shortened by 4 bases and J by 11 bases, with 8 bases between the two germline ends. This CDR3 region has 10 residues. Germline V gives CDR1 SEHNR, CDR2 FQNEAQ (reference sequence). Written as DNA, the CDR3 is TGTGCCAGCAGCTCGCGGGGTTACACCTTC. Encoded protein: CASSSRGYTF.

This clone was detected only a few times. This may come from a read error, since a much larger clone is one base off. Lacking the conserved final phenylalanine or tryptophan, this CDR3 likely reflects a read error. The genes are TRBV6-1 and TRBJ2-1; D possibly matches TRBD1 or TRBD2 (5 bases each). The length of the CDR3 is 16 residues. Trimming shortened V by 2 bases and J by 3 bases, and 14 bases separated the two germline ends. Germline loops: CDR1 MNHNS, CDR2 SASEGT. The DNA of the CDR3 is TGTGCCAGCAGTGAAAAACGGGGCGTCTACTACAATGAGCAGTTCCTC. It is translated as CASSEKRGVYYNEQFL.

CDR3: CASSVPYNRGYEQYF. The CDR3 region has the DNA TGTGCCAGCAGTGTGCCCTACAACAGGGGCTACGAGCAGTACTTC. V usage is TRBV6-1 and J usage is TRBJ2-7; 7 bases match TRBD1. The CDR3 is 15 residues long. V lost 4 bases to trimming and J lost 3 bases; unmatched junction nucleotides: 9. CDR1 and CDR2 (germline): MNHNS, SASEGT.

Concerning this clone: One junction end does not reproduce the germline sequence, and a read error may be involved. J is TRBJ2-1 and V is TRBV3-1, with D unclear. The CDR3 covers 14 residues. CDR1 and CDR2 from the germline V gene are LGHDT and YNNKEL (reference sequence). This chain's CDR3 is CSSSPSDRNNAQFF. In DNA, the CDR3 is TGTTCCAGCAGCCCAAGCGACCGGAACAATGCGCAGTTCTTC.

This clone was observed a single time. An end of the junction does not agree with germline; a read error may underlie this. J is TRBJ2-1 and V is TRBV7-7; maybe TRBD1 (6 bases). Per the germline V gene, CDR1 is SSHAT and CDR2 is FNYEAQ (reference sequence). The CDR3 extends over 15 amino acids. In nucleotides, the CDR3 is TGTGCTAGCAGCCTCCGACCAGGGGCCGGAAATGAGCAGTTCTTC. The encoded protein is CASSLRPGAGNEQFF.

This chain links TRBV2 with TRBJ2-7; 11 bases agree with TRBD2. V gave up 6 bases and J gave up 0 bases; unmatched junction bases: 7. From germline, CDR1 is SNHLY and CDR2 FYNNEI. The CDR3 has 16 amino acids. The chain's CDR3 is CASSGGLAGGSYEQYF. In nucleotides, the CDR3 is TGTGCCAGCAGCGGGGGGCTAGCGGGAGGCTCCTACGAGCAGTACTTC. The full variable domain, in which reference TRBV2 and TRBJ2-7 provide the parts outside the CDR3, is EPEVTQTPSHQVTQMGQEVILRCVPISNHLYFYWYRQILGQKVEFLVSFYNNEISEKSEIFDDQFSVERPDGSNFTLKIRSTKLEDSAMYFCASSGGLAGGSYEQYFGPGTRLTVT.

This clone is medium-sized (0.01 to 0.1%) by share. The J gene is TRBJ2-1, the V gene TRBV12-3 or TRBV12-4; 11 bases are shared with TRBD2. V shed 8 bases and J 5 bases; nucleotides not matched to a gene: 5. The CDR3 length is 14 residues. The CDR3, as DNA: TGTGCCAGCCGGACTAGCGGGCGTCACAATGAGCAGTTCTTC. This codes for CASRTSGRHNEQFF.

This clone is medium-sized (0.01 to 0.1%). V gene TRBV7-9 combines with J gene TRBJ2-3; D is unresolved. The germline CDR1 and CDR2 sequences are SEHNR and FQNEAQ (reference sequence). The CDR3 is 15 residues long. V lost 2 bases to trimming and J lost 0 bases, with 9 bases between them. CDR3 in amino acids: CASSLSRASTDTQYF. CDR3 DNA: TGTGCCAGCAGCTTAAGTCGTGCTAGCACAGATACGCAGTATTTT.